The entry that follows covers one TCR beta chain sequence. These data are taken from a study of T cell changes during pregnancy in multiple sclerosis. Germline CDR1 reads SGHTA; CDR2 reads FQGNSA. CDR3 length: 14 residues. Losses at the gene ends were 5 bases for V and 3 bases for J; bases not matched to a gene: 5. The assay was immunoSEQ multiplex PCR, and TCRdb's table has in-frame clones only and misses some. The data hold tens of thousands of clones, with roughly nine tenths observed a single time. The receptor comes from a female donor with multiple sclerosis, enrolled in a pregnancy study. The chain is built from TRBV7-2 and TRBJ1-2; 8 nucleotides align to TRBD1. Sequencing used CD4+ T cells from peripheral blood mononuclear cells, obtained in the third trimester of pregnancy. The CDR3 DNA sequence: TGTGCCAGCAGCCAATCGGACAGGGACTATGGCTACACCTTC. Translation: CASSQSDRDYGYTF.